This T cell receptor (beta chain) was observed in a study of spatial heterogeneity in lung cancer. Study overall: Raw reads contained each unique TCR and UMI combination more than ten times on average.

This clonotype was seen at least ten times. No antigen is known for it. Noted time point: sample taken at primary tumor resection. Material for sequencing was whole RNA from tumor, nontumor lung or frozen PBMC, left unsorted. Some 72 TRACERx patients with early, untreated non-small cell lung cancer donated samples. A unique molecular identifier was attached to every TCR cDNA molecule. TCRdb reprocessed the 5' RACE reads with MiXCR, giving one entry per CDR3 protein. The repertoire includes fewer than 20,000 distinct CDR3 sequences, about 20% of them detected once, and about an eighth sits in the top ten. V was pared by 2 bases and J by 6 bases, with 16 bases between. This CDR3 has 16 amino acids. Germline assignment: CDR1 SGHTA and CDR2 FQGNSA. The study, taken as a whole, reports: Whereas they appeared in blood less at follow-up, ubiquitous expanded tumor TCRs appeared there more at resection.

This sample comprised PBMCs, obtained at surgery. V is TRBV7-2 and J is TRBJ2-2; D not resolved. The sequence was obtained from a male donor with early-stage non-small cell lung cancer. In DNA, the CDR3 is TGTGCCAGCAGCTTATCAGTCAGGAGAGCCGCCGGGGAGCTGTTTTTT. Its protein is CASSLSVRRAAGELFF. Complete variable domain (other parts from reference TRBV7-2 and TRBJ2-2): GAGVSQSPSNKVTEKGKDVELRCDPISGHTALYWYRQSLGQGLEFLIYFQGNSAPDKSGLPSDRFSAERTGGSVSTLTIQRTQQEDSAVYLCASSLSVRRAAGELFFGEGSRLTVL.